This T cell receptor beta chain is from a study of CD8 T cells in Susac syndrome. Study information: Active disease was present in six of the sequenced Susac syndrome patients, whereas under 10 of them were in remission.

Random hexamers were used to reverse transcribe the RNA input (about 0.5 to 1 ug). An immunoSEQ multiplex PCR generated amplified TCR beta CDR3 products spanning 54 Vbeta and 13 Jbeta. TCRdb re-called the immunoSEQ multiplex PCR reads with MiXCR, one entry per CDR3 protein. The data hold some 170,000 distinct CDR3 sequences, with roughly 94% observed a single time. The ends were cut back, 6 bases at V and 0 bases at J, with 6 bases in the middle. Germline lookup yields CDR1 GTSNPN and CDR2 SVGIG (reference sequence). The CDR3 sequence is 11 residues long. The sequenced material came from CD4+ T cells from PBMCs. V gene TRBV30 combines with J gene TRBJ2-7, with D hard to call. This receptor was obtained from a human donor with Susac syndrome. The CDR3 nucleotides are TGTGCCTGCCATTACTCCTACGAGCAGTACTTC. Protein sequence: CACHYSYEQYF. The full variable domain, with the rest looked up from reference TRBV30 and TRBJ2-7, is SQTIHQWPATLVQPVGSPLSLECTVEGTSNPNLYWYRQAAGRGLQLLFYSVGIGQISSEVPQNLSASRPQDRQFILSSKKLLLSDSGFYLCACHYSYEQYFGPGTRLTVT.